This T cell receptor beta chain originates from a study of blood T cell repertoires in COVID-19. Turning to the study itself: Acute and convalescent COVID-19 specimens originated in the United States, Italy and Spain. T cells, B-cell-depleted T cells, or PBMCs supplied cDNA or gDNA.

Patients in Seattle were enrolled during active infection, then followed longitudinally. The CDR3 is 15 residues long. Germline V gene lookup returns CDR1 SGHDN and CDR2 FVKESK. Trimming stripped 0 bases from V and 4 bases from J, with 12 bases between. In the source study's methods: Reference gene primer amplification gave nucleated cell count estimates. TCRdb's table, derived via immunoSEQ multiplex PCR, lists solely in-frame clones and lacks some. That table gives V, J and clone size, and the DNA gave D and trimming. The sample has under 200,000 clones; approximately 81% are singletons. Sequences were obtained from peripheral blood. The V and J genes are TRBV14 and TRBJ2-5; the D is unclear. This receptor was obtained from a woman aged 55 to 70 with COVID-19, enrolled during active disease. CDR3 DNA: TGTGCCAGCAGCCAAGAAGTCAGGCCCATAGAGACCCAGTACTTC. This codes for CASSQEVRPIETQYF.